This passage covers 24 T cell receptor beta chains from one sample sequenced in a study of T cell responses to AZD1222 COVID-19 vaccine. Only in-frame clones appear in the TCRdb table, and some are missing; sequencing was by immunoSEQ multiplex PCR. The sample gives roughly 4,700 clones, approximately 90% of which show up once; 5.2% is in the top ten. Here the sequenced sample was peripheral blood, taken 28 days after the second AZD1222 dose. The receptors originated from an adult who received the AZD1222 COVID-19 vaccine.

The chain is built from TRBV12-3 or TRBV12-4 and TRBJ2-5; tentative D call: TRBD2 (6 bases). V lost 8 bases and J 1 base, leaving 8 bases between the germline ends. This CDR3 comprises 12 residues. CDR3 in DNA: TGTGCCAGCCACGGGGGCCAAGAGACCCAGTACTTC. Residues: CASHGGQETQYF.

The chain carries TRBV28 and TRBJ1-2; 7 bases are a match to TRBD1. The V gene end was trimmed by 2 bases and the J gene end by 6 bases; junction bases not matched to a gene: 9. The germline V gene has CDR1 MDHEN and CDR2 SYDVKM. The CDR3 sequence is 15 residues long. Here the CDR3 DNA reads TGTGCCAGCAGTTTACGAGGCAGGGGGAGTAATGGCTACACCTTC. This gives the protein CASSLRGRGSNGYTF.

The CDR3 DNA reads as TGTGCCAGCAGCGTAGATTCAGGGAGGGAAGCTGAGCAGTTCTTC. Protein: CASSVDSGREAEQFF. This chain joins TRBV9 and TRBJ2-1; 7 bases align to TRBD2. The CDR3 has 15 residues. From germline, CDR1 is SGDLS and CDR2 YYNGEE. The ends lost 0 bases at V and 9 bases at J; junction bases unmatched: 9.

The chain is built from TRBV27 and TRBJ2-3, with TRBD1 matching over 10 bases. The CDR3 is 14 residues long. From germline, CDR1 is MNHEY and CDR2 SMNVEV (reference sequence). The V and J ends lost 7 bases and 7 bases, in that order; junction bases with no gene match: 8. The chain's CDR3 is CASTGTGVPNTQYF. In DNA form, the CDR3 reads TGTGCCAGCACCGGGACAGGGGTGCCCAATACGCAGTATTTT.

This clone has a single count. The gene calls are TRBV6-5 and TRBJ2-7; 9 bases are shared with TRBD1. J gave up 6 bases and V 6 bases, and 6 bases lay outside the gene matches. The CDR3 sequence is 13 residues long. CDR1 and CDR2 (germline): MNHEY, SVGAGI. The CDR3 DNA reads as TGTGCCAGCAGGACAGGACAGGGGTTCGAGCAGTACTTC. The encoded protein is CASRTGQGFEQYF.

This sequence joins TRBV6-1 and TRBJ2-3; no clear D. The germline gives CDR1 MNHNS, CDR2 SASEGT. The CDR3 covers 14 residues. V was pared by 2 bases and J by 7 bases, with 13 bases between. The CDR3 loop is CASSENGIMYTQYF. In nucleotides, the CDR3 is TGTGCCAGCAGTGAAAATGGAATCATGTATACGCAGTATTTT.

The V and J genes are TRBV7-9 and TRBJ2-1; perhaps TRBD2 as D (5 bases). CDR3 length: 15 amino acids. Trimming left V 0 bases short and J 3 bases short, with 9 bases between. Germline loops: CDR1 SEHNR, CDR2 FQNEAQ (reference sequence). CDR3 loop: CASSLASGRYNEQFF. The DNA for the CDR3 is TGTGCCAGCAGCTTAGCGAGCGGTCGCTACAATGAGCAGTTCTTC. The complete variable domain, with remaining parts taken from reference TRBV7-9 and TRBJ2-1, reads DTGVSQNPRHKITKRGQNVTFRCDPISEHNRLYWYRQTLGQGPEFLTYFQNEAQLEKSRLLSDRFSAERPKGSFSTLEIQRTEQGDSAMYLCASSLASGRYNEQFFGPGTRLTVL.

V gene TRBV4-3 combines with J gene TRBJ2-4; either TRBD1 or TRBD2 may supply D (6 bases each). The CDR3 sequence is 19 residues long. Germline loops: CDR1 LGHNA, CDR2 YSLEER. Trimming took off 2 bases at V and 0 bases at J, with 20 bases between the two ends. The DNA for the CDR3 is TGCGCCAGCAGCCAAAGTCGCGGGACACAAAAACCAGCCAAAAACATTCAGTACTTC. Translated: CASSQSRGTQKPAKNIQYF.

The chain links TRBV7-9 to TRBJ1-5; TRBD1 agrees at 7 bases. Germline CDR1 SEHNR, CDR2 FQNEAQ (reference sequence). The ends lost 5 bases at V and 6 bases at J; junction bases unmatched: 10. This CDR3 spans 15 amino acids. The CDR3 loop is CASSTGTAQGQPQHF. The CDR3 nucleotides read TGTGCCAGCAGCACTGGGACAGCCCAAGGTCAGCCCCAGCATTTT.

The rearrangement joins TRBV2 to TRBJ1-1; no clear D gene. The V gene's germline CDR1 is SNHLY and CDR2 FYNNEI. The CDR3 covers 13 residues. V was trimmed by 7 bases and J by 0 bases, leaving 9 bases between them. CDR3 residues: CASTTDMNTEAFF. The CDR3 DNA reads TGTGCCAGCACTACCGATATGAACACTGAAGCTTTCTTT.

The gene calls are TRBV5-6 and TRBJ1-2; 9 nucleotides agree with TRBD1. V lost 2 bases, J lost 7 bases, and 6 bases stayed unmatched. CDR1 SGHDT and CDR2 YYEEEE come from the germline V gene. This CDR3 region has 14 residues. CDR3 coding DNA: TGTGCCAGCAGCTTCGACAGGGGGGTCGGTGGCTACACCTTC. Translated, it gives CASSFDRGVGGYTF.

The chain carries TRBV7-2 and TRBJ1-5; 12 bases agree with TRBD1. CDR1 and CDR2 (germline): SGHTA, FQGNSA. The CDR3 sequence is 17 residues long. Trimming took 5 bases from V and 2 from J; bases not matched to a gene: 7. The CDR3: CASSPTGTGGGNQPQHF. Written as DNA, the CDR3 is TGTGCCAGCAGCCCTACTGGGACAGGGGGCGGCAATCAGCCCCAGCATTTT.

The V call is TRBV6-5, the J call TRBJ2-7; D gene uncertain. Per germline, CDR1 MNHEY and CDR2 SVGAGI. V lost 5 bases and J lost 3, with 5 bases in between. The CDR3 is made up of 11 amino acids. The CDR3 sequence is CASSQNYEQYF. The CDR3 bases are TGTGCCAGCAGTCAAAACTACGAGCAGTACTTC.

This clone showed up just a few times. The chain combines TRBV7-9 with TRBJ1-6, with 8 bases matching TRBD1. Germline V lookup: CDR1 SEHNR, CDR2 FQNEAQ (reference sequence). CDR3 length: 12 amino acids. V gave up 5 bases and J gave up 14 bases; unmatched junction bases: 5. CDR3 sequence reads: CASSLETGALHF. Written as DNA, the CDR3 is TGTGCCAGCAGCCTAGAGACAGGGGCCCTCCACTTT.

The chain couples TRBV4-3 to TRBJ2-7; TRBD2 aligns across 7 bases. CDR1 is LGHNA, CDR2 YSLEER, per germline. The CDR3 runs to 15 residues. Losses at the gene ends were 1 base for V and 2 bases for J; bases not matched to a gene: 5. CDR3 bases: TGCGCCAGCAGCCAAGGGGCTAGCGGAGCCTACGAGCAGTACTTC. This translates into CASSQGASGAYEQYF.

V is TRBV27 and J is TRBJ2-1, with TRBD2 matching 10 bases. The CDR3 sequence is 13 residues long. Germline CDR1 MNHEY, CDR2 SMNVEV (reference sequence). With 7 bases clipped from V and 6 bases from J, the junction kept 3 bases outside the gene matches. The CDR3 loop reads CASKLAGVNEQFF. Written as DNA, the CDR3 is TGTGCCAGCAAGCTAGCGGGAGTCAATGAGCAGTTCTTC.

The CDR3, as DNA: TGTGCCAGCAGGGTGCGTGACACAGATACGCAGTATTTT. It codes for CASRVRDTDTQYF. The rearrangement links TRBV2 to TRBJ2-3; D is unresolved. The CDR3 covers 13 residues. Germline loops: CDR1 SNHLY, CDR2 FYNNEI. V gave up 6 bases and J gave up 2 bases, with 9 bases separating them.

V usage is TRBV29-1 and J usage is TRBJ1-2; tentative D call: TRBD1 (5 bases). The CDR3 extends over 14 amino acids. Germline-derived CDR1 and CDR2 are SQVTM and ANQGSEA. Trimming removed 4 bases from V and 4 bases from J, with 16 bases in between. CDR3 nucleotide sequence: TGCAGCGTTGTTACAGAATTGGGACCCTATGGCTACACCTTC. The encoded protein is CSVVTELGPYGYTF.

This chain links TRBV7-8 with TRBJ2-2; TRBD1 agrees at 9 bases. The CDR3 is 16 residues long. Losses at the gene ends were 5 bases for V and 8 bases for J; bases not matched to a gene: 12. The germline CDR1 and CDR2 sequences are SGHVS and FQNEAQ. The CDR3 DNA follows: TGTGCCAGCAGCCCGGGCGGGACAGGGAGGCTTGGGGAGCTGTTTTTT. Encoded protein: CASSPGGTGRLGELFF.

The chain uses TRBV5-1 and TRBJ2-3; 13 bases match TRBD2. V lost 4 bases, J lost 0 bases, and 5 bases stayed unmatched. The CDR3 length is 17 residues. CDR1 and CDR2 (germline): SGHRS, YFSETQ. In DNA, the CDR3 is TGCGCCAGCAGCCCGTGGACTAGCGGGGGCAGCACAGATACGCAGTATTTT. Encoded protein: CASSPWTSGGSTDTQYF.

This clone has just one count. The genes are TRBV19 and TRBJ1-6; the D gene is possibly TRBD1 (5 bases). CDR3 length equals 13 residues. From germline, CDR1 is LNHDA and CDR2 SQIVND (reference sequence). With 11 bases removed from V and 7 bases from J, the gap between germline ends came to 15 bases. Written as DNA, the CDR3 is TGTGCCTCCCAGACGGAGGGGAATTCACCCCTCCACTTT. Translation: CASQTEGNSPLHF.

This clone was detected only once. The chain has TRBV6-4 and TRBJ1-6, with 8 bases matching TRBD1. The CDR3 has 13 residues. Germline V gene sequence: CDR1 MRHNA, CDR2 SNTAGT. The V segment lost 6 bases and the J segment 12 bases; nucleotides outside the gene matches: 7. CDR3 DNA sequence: TGTGCCAGCAGGCGAGGACAGGGTGGACCCCTCCACTTT. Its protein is CASRRGQGGPLHF.

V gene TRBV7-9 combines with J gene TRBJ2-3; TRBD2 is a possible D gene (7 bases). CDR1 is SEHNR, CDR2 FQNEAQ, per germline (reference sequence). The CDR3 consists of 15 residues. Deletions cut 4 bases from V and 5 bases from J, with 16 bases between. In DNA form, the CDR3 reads TGTGCCAGCAGCTCCCCCCGGGGGGCTAAAGATACGCAGTATTTT. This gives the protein CASSSPRGAKDTQYF. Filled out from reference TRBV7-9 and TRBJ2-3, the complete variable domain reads DTGVSQNPRHKITKRGQNVTFRCDPISEHNRLYWYRQTLGQGPEFLTYFQNEAQLEKSRLLSDRFSAERPKGSFSTLEIQRTEQGDSAMYLCASSSPRGAKDTQYFGPGTRLTVL.

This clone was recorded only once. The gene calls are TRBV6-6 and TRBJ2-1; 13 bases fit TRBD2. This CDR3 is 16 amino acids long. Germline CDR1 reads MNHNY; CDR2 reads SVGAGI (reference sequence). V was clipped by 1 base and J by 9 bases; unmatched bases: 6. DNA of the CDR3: TGTGCCAGCAGTTACTATGGGACTAGCGGGAAAAGTGAGCAGTTCTTC. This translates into CASSYYGTSGKSEQFF.